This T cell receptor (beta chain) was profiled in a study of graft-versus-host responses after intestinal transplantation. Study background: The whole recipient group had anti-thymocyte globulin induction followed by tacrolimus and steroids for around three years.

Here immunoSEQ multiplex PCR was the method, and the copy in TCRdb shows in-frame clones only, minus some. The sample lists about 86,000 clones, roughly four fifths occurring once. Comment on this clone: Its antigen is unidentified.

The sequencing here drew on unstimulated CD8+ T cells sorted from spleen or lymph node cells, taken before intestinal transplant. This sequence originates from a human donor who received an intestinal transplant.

CDR3 bases: TGTGCCAGCAGTTACTCGGGTATACGTGAGCAGTACTTC. Translating gives CASSYSGIREQYF. This chain links TRBV6-6 with TRBJ2-7; no definite D call. Looked up from germline, CDR1 is MNHNY and CDR2 is SVGAGI (reference sequence). V lost 0 bases and J lost 7, with 10 bases in between. CDR3 length equals 13 residues.